Each of the 13 T cell receptor beta chains below was sequenced from the same sample in a study of control samples from healthy donors and cancer patients. The data were produced by immunoSEQ multiplex PCR, yet TCRdb's version contains in-frame clones alone and is incomplete. Of over 80,000 clones in the sample, almost 85% were seen once. The sequenced sample consisted of blood. These receptors were taken from a man in his 60s in good health.

The chain uses TRBV7-2 and TRBJ2-5; no clear D gene. Germline V CDR1 and CDR2: SGHTA, FQGNSA. The CDR3 loop spans 12 amino acids. Between the trimmed V and J ends, which lost 1 base and 9 bases, there was a span of 9 bases. The CDR3 protein is CASSLDLAPQYF. The CDR3 DNA sequence: TGTGCCAGCAGCTTAGACCTCGCCCCCCAGTACTTC.

The CDR3 protein is CASSSRGWDSKNEQFF. Here the CDR3 DNA reads TGTGCCAGCAGCTCCCGGGGGTGGGATTCAAAGAATGAGCAGTTCTTC. The V call is TRBV7-8, the J call TRBJ2-1, with a possible D match to TRBD2 (6 bases). V gave up 4 bases and J gave up 7 bases, with 20 bases separating them. Germline assignment: CDR1 SGHVS and CDR2 FQNEAQ. The CDR3 spans 16 residues.

This clone was counted once. J is TRBJ1-4 and V is TRBV29-1; TRBD1 agrees at 7 bases. J gave up 3 bases and V 2 bases, and 0 bases lay outside the gene matches. CDR1 is SQVTM and CDR2 is ANQGSEA in the germline V gene. This CDR3 is built from 13 residues. The CDR3 region is CSVEQGANEKLFF. The CDR3 DNA sequence: TGCAGCGTTGAACAGGGGGCTAATGAAAAACTGTTTTTT. Full variable domain (rest looked up from reference TRBV29-1 and TRBJ1-4): SAVISQKPSRDICQRGTSLTIQCQVDSQVTMMFWYRQQPGQSLTLIATANQGSEATYESGFVIDKFPISRPNLTFSTLTVSNMSPEDSSIYLCSVEQGANEKLFFGSGTQLSVL.

The rearrangement links TRBV7-9 to TRBJ2-2; no definite D call. The CDR3 has 14 residues. V was trimmed by 1 base and J by 6 bases, leaving 9 bases between them. The germline CDR1 and CDR2 sequences are SEHNR and FQNEAQ (reference sequence). Here the CDR3 DNA reads TGTGCCAGCAGCTTAGAATTGGAATCCGGGGAGCTGTTTTTT. Translating it yields CASSLELESGELFF.

The rearrangement joins TRBV11-2 to TRBJ1-2; D is uncertain. Trimming removed 3 bases from V and 8 bases from J, with 19 bases in between. This CDR3 is 15 amino acids long. Germline V CDR1 and CDR2: SGHAT, FQNNGV. CDR3 in DNA: TGTGCCAGCAGCTTTTCTCGGGGAGGTGCAGACGGCTACACCTTC. This gives the protein CASSFSRGGADGYTF.

The chain has TRBV5-1 and TRBJ2-6; D is perhaps TRBD1 (5 bases). This CDR3 is 15 amino acids long. The V end was cut by 2 bases, the J end by 3 bases, with 9 bases between. CDR1 SGHRS and CDR2 YFSETQ come from the germline V gene. CDR3 in DNA: TGCGCCAGCAGCTTTTCAGGGAATGGGGCCAACGTCCTGACTTTC. The encoded protein is CASSFSGNGANVLTF.

The V and J genes are TRBV23-1 and TRBJ2-3, with D tentatively TRBD1 or TRBD2 (5 bases each). TRBV23-1 is an ORF for which the function is uncertain. This CDR3 is built from 18 residues. The V and J ends lost 6 bases and 0 bases respectively, with 22 bases between them. The CDR3 loop is CASSIRGRSAASTDTQYF. The CDR3 nucleotides are TGCGCCAGCAGCATTCGGGGACGGTCGGCCGCTAGCACAGATACGCAGTATTTT.

Regarding this clone: Germline and junction disagree at one end, which may indicate a read error. J is TRBJ2-1 and V is TRBV5-6; no definite D call. The CDR3 extends over 16 amino acids. Germline CDR1 is SGHDT and CDR2 is YYEEEE. This chain's CDR3 is CASSFLSKRSGNKQFF. In nucleotides, the CDR3 is TGTGCCAGCAGCTTTCTCTCTAAACGGTCCGGCAATAAGCAGTTCTTC. The full variable domain, with the rest looked up from reference TRBV5-6 and TRBJ2-1, is DAGVTQSPTHLIKTRGQQVTLRCSPKSGHDTVSWYQQALGQGPQFIFQYYEEEERQRGNFPDRFSGHQFPNYSSELNVNALLLGDSALYLCASSFLSKRSGNKQFFGPGTRLTVL.

V is TRBV12-3 or TRBV12-4 and J is TRBJ2-7; TRBD1 matches at 8 bases. This CDR3 comprises 12 residues. The J segment lost 6 bases and the V segment lost 6 bases, leaving 4 bases of the junction unmatched. The CDR3 protein is CASRTGEREQYF. Written as DNA, the CDR3 is TGTGCCAGCAGGACAGGGGAGCGCGAGCAGTACTTC.

The chain has TRBV27 and TRBJ1-4, with 8 bases fitting TRBD1. V lost 1 base and J lost 8; bases outside the gene matches: 6. Germline assignment: CDR1 MNHEY and CDR2 SMNVEV (reference sequence). The CDR3 contains 15 residues. In DNA, the CDR3 is TGTGCCAGCAGTTTATATCAGGGGGCGGTAGAAAAACTGTTTTTT. This codes for CASSLYQGAVEKLFF. The whole variable domain, filled in from reference TRBV27 and TRBJ1-4, reads EAQVTQNPRYLITVTGKKLTVTCSQNMNHEYMSWYRQDPGLGLRQIYYSMNVEVTDKGDVPEGYKVSRKEKRNFPLILESPSPNQTSLYFCASSLYQGAVEKLFFGSGTQLSVL.

V is TRBV30 and J is TRBJ2-3; 10 bases match TRBD2. The CDR3 sequence is 15 residues long. Germline V gene sequence: CDR1 GTSNPN, CDR2 SVGIG (reference sequence). After removal of 4 bases from V and 2 bases from J, the junction contained 6 bases not matched to a gene. The chain's CDR3 is CAWTSGRASTDTQYF. CDR3 DNA: TGTGCCTGGACAAGCGGGAGGGCTTCCACAGATACGCAGTATTTT. Using reference TRBV30 and TRBJ2-3 for the parts outside the CDR3, the full variable domain is SQTIHQWPATLVQPVGSPLSLECTVEGTSNPNLYWYRQAAGRGLQLLFYSVGIGQISSEVPQNLSASRPQDRQFILSSKKLLLSDSGFYLCAWTSGRASTDTQYFGPGTRLTVL.

The chain recombines TRBV5-6 with TRBJ1-1; weak D call: TRBD1 (6 bases). The CDR3 is made up of 14 amino acids. Trimming cost V 1 base and J 2 bases, with 9 bases left between them. The germline V gene has CDR1 SGHDT and CDR2 YYEEEE. CDR3 DNA sequence: TGTGCCAGCAGCTTGCTGACAGGTAACACTGAAGCTTTCTTT. This sequence encodes CASSLLTGNTEAFF.

The V and J genes are TRBV19 and TRBJ2-1, with TRBD1 matching over 9 bases. The V gene end was trimmed by 5 bases and the J gene end by 2 bases; junction bases not matched to a gene: 4. Germline CDR1 LNHDA, CDR2 SQIVND (reference sequence). This CDR3 region has 15 residues. The CDR3: CASSPRTGAYNEQFF. CDR3 coding DNA: TGTGCCAGTAGTCCGCGGACAGGGGCCTACAATGAGCAGTTCTTC.